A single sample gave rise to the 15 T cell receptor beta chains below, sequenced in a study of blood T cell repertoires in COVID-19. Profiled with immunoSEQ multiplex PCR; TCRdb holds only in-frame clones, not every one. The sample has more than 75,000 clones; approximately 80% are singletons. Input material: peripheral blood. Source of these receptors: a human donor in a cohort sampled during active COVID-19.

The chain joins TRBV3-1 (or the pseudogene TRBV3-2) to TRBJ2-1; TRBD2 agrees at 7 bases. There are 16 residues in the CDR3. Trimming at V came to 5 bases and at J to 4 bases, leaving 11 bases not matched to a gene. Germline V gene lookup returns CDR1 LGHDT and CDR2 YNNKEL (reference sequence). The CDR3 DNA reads TGTGCCAGCAGCTTATACAAGGAGGGAGGGTACAATGAGCAGTTCTTC. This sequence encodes CASSLYKEGGYNEQFF.

In DNA form, the CDR3 reads TGTGCCACCAGCCAGTCCGGGAGGATACGCACAGATACGCAGTATTTT. It encodes CATSQSGRIRTDTQYF. This chain links TRBV15 with TRBJ2-3; 7 bases are shared with TRBD2. V was clipped by 5 bases and J by 1 base; unmatched bases: 9. Germline-derived CDR1 and CDR2 are LNHNV and YYDKDF (reference sequence). The CDR3 loop spans 16 amino acids. Filled out from reference TRBV15 and TRBJ2-3, the complete variable domain reads DAMVIQNPRYQVTQFGKPVTLSCSQTLNHNVMYWYQQKSSQAPKLLFHYYDKDFNNEADTPDNFQSRRPNTSFCFLDIRSPGLGDTAMYLCATSQSGRIRTDTQYFGPGTRLTVL.

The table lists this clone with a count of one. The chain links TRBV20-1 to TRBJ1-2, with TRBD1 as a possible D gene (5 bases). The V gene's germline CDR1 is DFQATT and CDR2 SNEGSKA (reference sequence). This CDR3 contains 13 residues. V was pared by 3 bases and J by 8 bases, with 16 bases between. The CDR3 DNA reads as TGCAGTGCTAGTGATCCCAGGGAAATAGGCTACACCTTC. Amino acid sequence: CSASDPREIGYTF.

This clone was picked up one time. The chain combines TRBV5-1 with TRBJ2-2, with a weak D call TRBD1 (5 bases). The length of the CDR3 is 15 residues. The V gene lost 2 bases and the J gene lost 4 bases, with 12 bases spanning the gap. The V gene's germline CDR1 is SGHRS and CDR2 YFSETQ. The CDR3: CASSFHGQLTGELFF. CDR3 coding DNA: TGCGCCAGCAGCTTTCACGGACAACTCACCGGGGAGCTGTTTTTT.

The chain's CDR3 is CASSMGDRDISKAFF. Written as DNA, the CDR3 is TGTGCCAGTAGTATGGGGGACAGGGACATTTCGAAAGCTTTCTTT. V usage is TRBV19 and J usage is TRBJ1-1; 9 nucleotides align to TRBD1. V lost 3 bases, J lost 9 bases, and 11 bases stayed unmatched. Germline values: CDR1 LNHDA, CDR2 SQIVND (reference sequence). The CDR3 spans 15 residues.

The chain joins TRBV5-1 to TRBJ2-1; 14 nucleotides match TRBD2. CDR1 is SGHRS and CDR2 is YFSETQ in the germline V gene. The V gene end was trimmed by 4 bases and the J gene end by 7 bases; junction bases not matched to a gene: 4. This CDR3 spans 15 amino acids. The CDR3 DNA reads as TGCGCCAGCAGCCCGCGGACTAGCGGGGGGAATGAGCAGTTCTTC. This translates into CASSPRTSGGNEQFF. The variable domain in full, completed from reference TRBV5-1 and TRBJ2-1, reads KAGVTQTPRYLIKTRGQQVTLSCSPISGHRSVSWYQQTPGQGLQFLFEYFSETQRNKGNFPGRFSGRQFSNSRSEMNVSTLELGDSALYLCASSPRTSGGNEQFFGPGTRLTVL.

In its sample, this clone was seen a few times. The CDR3 here is CASSEAGASYEQYF. CDR3 bases: TGCGCCAGCAGTGAGGCAGGGGCGTCCTACGAGCAGTACTTC. This sequence joins TRBV10-1 and TRBJ2-7, with D perhaps TRBD1 (6 bases). The CDR3 has 14 residues. Deletions cut 2 bases from V and 1 base from J, with 9 bases between. CDR1 WNHNN and CDR2 SYGVQD come from the germline V gene (reference sequence).

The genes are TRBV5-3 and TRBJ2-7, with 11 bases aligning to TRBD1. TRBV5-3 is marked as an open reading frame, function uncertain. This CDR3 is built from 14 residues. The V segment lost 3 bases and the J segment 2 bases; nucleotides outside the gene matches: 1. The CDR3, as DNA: TGTGCCAGAAGCTGGGGACAGGGGGCCTACGAGCAGTACTTC. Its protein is CARSWGQGAYEQYF.

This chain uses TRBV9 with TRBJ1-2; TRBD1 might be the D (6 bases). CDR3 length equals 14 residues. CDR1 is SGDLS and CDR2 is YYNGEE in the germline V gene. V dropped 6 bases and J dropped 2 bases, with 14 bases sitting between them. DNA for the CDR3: TGTGCCAGCACCGCCTCAACAGGGAACTATGGCTACACCTTC. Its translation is CASTASTGNYGYTF.

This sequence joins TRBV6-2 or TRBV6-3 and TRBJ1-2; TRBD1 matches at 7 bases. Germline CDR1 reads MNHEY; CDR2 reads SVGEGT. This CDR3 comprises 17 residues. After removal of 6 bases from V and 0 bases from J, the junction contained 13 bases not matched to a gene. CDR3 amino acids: CASSPQGVSWANYGYTF. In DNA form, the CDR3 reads TGTGCCAGCAGCCCCCAGGGGGTGAGTTGGGCTAACTATGGCTACACCTTC.

The CDR3, as DNA: TGTGCCAGTAGTATCAAACAGGGTCCTCAGCCCCAGCATTTT. Translation: CASSIKQGPQPQHF. The chain combines TRBV19 with TRBJ1-5, with a possible D match to TRBD1 (6 bases). The CDR3 is made up of 14 amino acids. Trimming stripped 3 bases from V and 6 bases from J, with 12 bases between. The germline V gene has CDR1 LNHDA and CDR2 SQIVND (reference sequence).

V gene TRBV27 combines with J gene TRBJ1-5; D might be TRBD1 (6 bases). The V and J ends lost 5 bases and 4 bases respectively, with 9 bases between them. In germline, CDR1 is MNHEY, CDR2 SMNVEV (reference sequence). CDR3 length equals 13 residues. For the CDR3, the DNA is TGTGCCAGCAGTCAGGACAGAAATCAGCCCCAGCATTTT. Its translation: CASSQDRNQPQHF.

The chain's CDR3 is CASSLTGTSTDTQYF. The CDR3 DNA follows: TGTGCCAGCAGTTTAACCGGGACTTCGACAGATACGCAGTATTTT. The chain carries TRBV27 and TRBJ2-3, with D maybe TRBD2 (6 bases). Trimming removed 2 bases from V and 3 bases from J, with 12 bases in between. There are 15 residues in the CDR3. Germline V gene sequence: CDR1 MNHEY, CDR2 SMNVEV (reference sequence).

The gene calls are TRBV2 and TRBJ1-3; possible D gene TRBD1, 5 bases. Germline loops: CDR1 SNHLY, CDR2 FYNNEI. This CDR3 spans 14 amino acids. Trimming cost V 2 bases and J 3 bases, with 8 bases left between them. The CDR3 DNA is TGTGCCAGCAGTGAAAGGGGCTATGGAAACACCATATATTTT. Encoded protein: CASSERGYGNTIYF.

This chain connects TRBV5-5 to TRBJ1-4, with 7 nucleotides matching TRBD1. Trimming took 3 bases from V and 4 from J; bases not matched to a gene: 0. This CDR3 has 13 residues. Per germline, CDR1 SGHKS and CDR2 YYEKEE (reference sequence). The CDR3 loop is CASSWDSNEKLFF. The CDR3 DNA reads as TGTGCCAGCAGCTGGGACAGTAATGAAAAACTGTTTTTT.